This record concerns one T cell receptor (beta chain) sequence. This sample is part of a study of shared clonotypes between healthy human individuals. This table comes from immunoSEQ multiplex PCR, and its TCRdb copy is limited to in-frame clones, with some not included. The data contain more than 2 million clones, about 95% of them singletons. The naive CD8 fraction comprised CD45RO-negative cells positively selected for CCR7 and excluded terminally differentiated effector memory CD45RA+ cells. Trimming removed 3 bases at V and 5 bases at J, with 18 bases between. The germline CDR1 and CDR2 sequences are SGHDT and YYEEEE. This CDR3 region has 16 residues.

The chain combines TRBV5-6 with TRBJ2-1; D remains ambiguous. This receptor was identified in a man between 18 and 35 years old in good health. Sequenced: naive CD8+ T cells sorted from blood. The CDR3 sequence: CASSSAEEANNNEQFF. The CDR3 DNA reads as TGTGCCAGCAGCTCCGCCGAAGAGGCGAATAACAATGAGCAGTTCTTC.